The clone carrying this T cell receptor beta chain has a handful of counts. The entry originates in a study of HIV-infected patients and healthy controls. Whole blood was used without fractionation, so all unsorted peripheral T cells were included. Control samples came from some ten uninfected healthy donors, several of them resampled after roughly 13 weeks. Reverse transcription used approximately 500 ng RNA and constant-region primers for alpha and beta. Each of the alpha and beta chains got its own library through chain-specific third strand synthesis with indices. Via MiXCR, TCRdb re-called the 5' RACE reads, giving one row per CDR3 protein. The sample yields some 20,000 distinct CDR3 sequences, more than 9% seen once. The germline V gene encodes CDR1 MDHEN and CDR2 SYDVKM. This CDR3 contains 16 residues. Losses at the gene ends were 4 bases for V and 1 base for J; bases not matched to a gene: 4.

Material for sequencing was blood. The receptor's source is an adult in good health. The V call is TRBV28, the J call TRBJ1-5; 10 bases agree with TRBD1. Here the CDR3 reads CASSYRTGGSNQPQHF. The CDR3 DNA reads TGTGCCAGCAGTTATCGGACAGGGGGGAGCAATCAGCCCCAGCATTTT.